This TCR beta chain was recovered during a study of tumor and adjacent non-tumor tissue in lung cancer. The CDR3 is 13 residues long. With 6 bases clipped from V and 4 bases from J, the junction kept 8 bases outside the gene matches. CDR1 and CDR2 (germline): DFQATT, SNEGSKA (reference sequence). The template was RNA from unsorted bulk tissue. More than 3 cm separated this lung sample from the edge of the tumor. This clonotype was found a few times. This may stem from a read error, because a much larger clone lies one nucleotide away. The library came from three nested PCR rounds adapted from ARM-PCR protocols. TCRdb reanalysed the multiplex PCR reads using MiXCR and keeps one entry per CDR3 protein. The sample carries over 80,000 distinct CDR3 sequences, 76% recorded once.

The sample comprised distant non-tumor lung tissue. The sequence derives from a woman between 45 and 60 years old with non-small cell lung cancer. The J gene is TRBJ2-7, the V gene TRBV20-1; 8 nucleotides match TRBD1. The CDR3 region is CSAWTGCVYEQYF. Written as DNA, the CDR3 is TGCAGTGCCTGGACAGGGTGCGTTTACGAGCAGTACTTC.